The clone carrying this TCR beta chain has at least ten counts. Its antigen is undetermined. This sample was included in a study of T cells in Graves' hyperthyroidism and ophthalmopathy. Every diagnosis used clinical symptoms, serum thyroxine and TRAb, thyroid ultrasound and orbital computed tomography. Overall study findings and caveats: Before onset, by a median of around six months, the model predicted ophthalmopathy.

TCR beta CDR3 region amplification was performed from RNA transcripts. The TCR CDR3 was amplified in a first-round RT-PCR using the HTBI primer set. TCRdb passed the multiplex PCR reads through MiXCR, listing each CDR3 protein once. The table has 500,000 to 750,000 distinct CDR3 sequences, approximately 15% seen once. The receptor was derived from a woman in her late teens or twenties with Graves' ophthalmopathy. The source material was blood.

CDR3 in DNA: TGTGCCAGCTCACCCCCGGTTCAGCCCAACTATGGCTACACCTTC. Translation gives CASSPPVQPNYGYTF. V and J are TRBV18 and TRBJ1-2; D gene ambiguous. This CDR3 contains 15 residues. Trimming removed 3 bases at V and 2 bases at J, with 13 bases between. Germline CDR1 is KGHSH and CDR2 is LQKENI.